One sample yielded the 26 T cell receptor beta chains listed below, sequenced in a study of control samples from healthy donors and cancer patients. Only in-frame clones appear in the TCRdb table, and some are missing; sequencing was by immunoSEQ multiplex PCR. The sample lists 60,000 to 75,000 clones; over 75% were seen once. Sequencing was carried out using blood. These receptor sequences come from a man aged 35 to 55 in good health.

This sequence joins TRBV4-1 and TRBJ2-7; 8 bases map to TRBD2. Germline V gene lookup returns CDR1 MGHRA and CDR2 YSYEKL. The CDR3 totals 16 residues. The V and J ends lost 4 bases and 7 bases, in that order; junction bases with no gene match: 15. The CDR3 sequence is CASSPEQRAGGGEQYF. The CDR3 nucleotides read TGCGCCAGCAGCCCTGAACAGAGGGCGGGAGGTGGAGAGCAGTACTTC.

The rearrangement joins TRBV7-3 to TRBJ2-2, with D unresolved. The CDR3 contains 14 residues. From germline, CDR1 is SGHTA and CDR2 FQGTGA. V gave up 8 bases and J gave up 5 bases, with 15 bases separating them. The CDR3 reads CASQRARNTGELFF. CDR3 nucleotide sequence: TGTGCCAGCCAACGGGCGCGGAATACCGGGGAGCTGTTTTTT.

The chain is built from TRBV21-1 and TRBJ2-7; TRBD1 is taken as the D call from the table, unchecked against the DNA. TRBV21-1 is classified as a pseudogene. This CDR3 is 14 amino acids long. The CDR3 region is CASTPRVRGWGQYF. The CDR3 DNA reads as TGTGCCAGCACCCCAAGGGTAAGGGGTTGGGGGCAGTACTTC.

V gene TRBV7-3 combines with J gene TRBJ2-5, with 9 bases aligning to TRBD2. The CDR3 sequence is 16 residues long. Germline loops: CDR1 SGHTA, CDR2 FQGTGA. V lost 5 bases to trimming and J lost 2 bases; unmatched junction nucleotides: 9. The CDR3 reads CASSPGAGGRQETQYF. Written as DNA, the CDR3 is TGTGCCAGCAGCCCGGGGGCGGGGGGGCGGCAAGAGACCCAGTACTTC.

The chain employs TRBV29-1 and TRBJ1-2; no firm D call. Germline V CDR1 and CDR2: SQVTM, ANQGSEA. V was shortened by 6 bases and J by 6 bases, with 11 bases between the two germline ends. This CDR3 spans 11 amino acids. The CDR3 loop is CSVETRDGYTF. The CDR3, as DNA: TGCAGCGTGGAGACGAGGGATGGCTACACCTTC.

The chain recombines TRBV30 with TRBJ2-7; possibly TRBD1 or TRBD2 for D (5 bases each). V was trimmed by 0 bases and J by 5 bases, leaving 11 bases between them. The CDR3 totals 13 residues. CDR1 and CDR2 (germline): GTSNPN, SVGIG (reference sequence). CDR3 amino acids: CAWSVRGDDEQYF. Written as DNA, the CDR3 is TGTGCCTGGAGTGTACGTGGGGACGACGAGCAGTACTTC.

The chain carries TRBV13 and TRBJ2-7, with D perhaps matching TRBD2 (5 bases). The V gene's germline CDR1 is PRHDT and CDR2 FYEKMQ (reference sequence). The CDR3 is 15 residues long. V lost 5 bases to trimming and J lost 3 bases, with 17 bases between them. The CDR3 sequence is CASSNRAVRDYEQYF. In DNA form, the CDR3 reads TGTGCCAGCAGCAACCGGGCCGTGAGGGACTACGAGCAGTACTTC.

This chain uses TRBV6-5 with TRBJ2-7; no clear D gene. Germline CDR1 MNHEY, CDR2 SVGAGI. This CDR3 has 11 residues. Trimming took off 4 bases at V and 5 bases at J, with 6 bases between the two ends. The CDR3 spells CASSFLHEQYF. In DNA, the CDR3 is TGTGCCAGCAGTTTTTTGCACGAGCAGTACTTC.

On this clone itself: The same CDR3 arises from other DNA sequences in this sample as well. CDR3 sequence reads: CASSLVENTEAFF. The CDR3 DNA reads as TGTGCCAGCAGCTTAGTGGAGAACACTGAAGCTTTCTTT. This sequence joins TRBV7-2 and TRBJ1-1, with unresolved D. Per germline, CDR1 SGHTA and CDR2 FQGNSA. The CDR3 consists of 13 residues. V lost 1 base and J lost 1, with 4 bases in between.

This chain links TRBV30 with TRBJ1-6, with D possibly matching TRBD1 (5 bases). The germline V and J ends were trimmed by 3 bases and 9 bases, with 12 bases remaining between them. This CDR3 spans 13 amino acids. Germline CDR1 is GTSNPN and CDR2 is SVGIG (reference sequence). This chain's CDR3 is CAWRDSGSSPLHF. CDR3 sequence (DNA): TGTGCCTGGAGGGATTCAGGGAGTTCACCCCTCCACTTT.

This clone was found a few times. Here the CDR3 reads CASSQVASPTDTQYF. CDR3 in DNA: TGTGCCAGCAGCCAAGTGGCTTCTCCCACAGATACGCAGTATTTT. The rearrangement links TRBV4-2 to TRBJ2-3; D not resolved. Trimming left V 1 base short and J 2 bases short, with 10 bases between. This CDR3 spans 15 amino acids. CDR1 LGHNA and CDR2 YNFKEQ come from the germline V gene.

The V and J genes are TRBV5-1 and TRBJ2-3; 11 nucleotides align to TRBD2. J was trimmed by 4 bases and V by 2 bases; bases with no gene match: 6. This CDR3 spans 16 amino acids. Germline assignment: CDR1 SGHRS and CDR2 YFSETQ. CDR3 residues: CASSLRLAGSADTQYF. The CDR3 nucleotides are TGCGCCAGCAGCTTACGACTAGCGGGGTCGGCAGATACGCAGTATTTT.

The rearrangement joins TRBV5-1 to TRBJ2-1; 10 bases match TRBD1. J was trimmed by 7 bases and V by 4 bases; bases with no gene match: 20. CDR3 length: 19 residues. Germline CDR1 and CDR2: SGHRS and YFSETQ. This CDR3 reads CASSSMTGGLYGKENEQFF. The CDR3 bases are TGCGCCAGCAGCAGCATGACAGGGGGCCTCTATGGTAAGGAAAATGAGCAGTTCTTC.

This chain connects TRBV7-2 to TRBJ1-1; maybe TRBD1 (5 bases). Germline CDR1 reads SGHTA; CDR2 reads FQGNSA. The V gene lost 5 bases and the J gene lost 1 base, with 14 bases spanning the gap. The CDR3 sequence is 15 residues long. Here the CDR3 reads CASSRQGASNTEAFF. In DNA form, the CDR3 reads TGTGCCAGCAGCAGGCAGGGCGCTTCGAACACTGAAGCTTTCTTT.

The genes are TRBV4-1 and TRBJ2-3; TRBD2 agrees at 14 bases. The CDR3 totals 18 residues. CDR1 and CDR2 (germline): MGHRA, YSYEKL. The ends lost 7 bases at V and 2 bases at J; junction bases unmatched: 11. CDR3 bases: TGCGCCAGCACTTTTGGACTAGCGGGGGGACTCCCCACAGATACGCAGTATTTT. Its protein product is CASTFGLAGGLPTDTQYF.

V gene TRBV10-2 combines with J gene TRBJ1-2; D gene uncertain. The germline V gene has CDR1 WSHSY and CDR2 SAAADI. The CDR3 has 14 residues. V lost 6 bases and J 7 bases, leaving 18 bases between the germline ends. CDR3 DNA sequence: TGCGCCAGCAGCCAAAGCTGGCGACCGAGTGGCTACACCTTC. Translating it yields CASSQSWRPSGYTF.

The chain uses TRBV4-3 and TRBJ2-5, with 12 bases aligning to TRBD1. After removal of 0 bases from V and 2 bases from J, the junction contained 4 bases not matched to a gene. The CDR3 is 17 amino acids. Germline CDR1 and CDR2: LGHNA and YSLEER. CDR3 loop: CASSQDGDRGPQETQYF. As DNA, the CDR3 is TGCGCCAGCAGCCAAGATGGGGACAGGGGGCCTCAAGAGACCCAGTACTTC.

The V and J genes are TRBV30 and TRBJ2-1, with 10 bases aligning to TRBD1. Germline CDR1 reads GTSNPN; CDR2 reads SVGIG (reference sequence). The trim removed 5 bases at V and 4 bases at J, leaving 5 bases unmatched. CDR3 size: 14 residues. The CDR3 nucleotides are TGTGCCTGGGACCCGGGACAGGGGTACAATGAGCAGTTCTTC. As protein: CAWDPGQGYNEQFF.

V usage is TRBV7-2 and J usage is TRBJ2-2, with a weak D call TRBD2 (6 bases). Germline V gives CDR1 SGHTA, CDR2 FQGNSA. The CDR3 extends over 15 amino acids. V was cut by 5 bases and J by 3 bases, with 13 bases left in between. CDR3 protein: CASSPRLGDTGELFF. Written as DNA, the CDR3 is TGTGCCAGCAGCCCCAGACTAGGAGACACCGGGGAGCTGTTTTTT.

The chain links TRBV29-1 to TRBJ2-7, with 9 bases fitting TRBD1. The CDR3 length is 16 residues. Losses at the gene ends were 6 bases for V and 2 bases for J; bases not matched to a gene: 14. Germline assignment: CDR1 SQVTM and CDR2 ANQGSEA. The CDR3 DNA follows: TGCAGCGTGTCTGGGTCCGCGGACAGGGGCACCTACGAGCAGTACTTC. Its translation is CSVSGSADRGTYEQYF.

V gene TRBV24-1 combines with J gene TRBJ2-7, with D perhaps matching TRBD1 (5 bases). This CDR3 is 14 amino acids long. CDR1 and CDR2 from the germline V gene are KGHDR and SFDVKD. Trimming stripped 5 bases from V and 2 bases from J, with 12 bases between. CDR3 loop: CATSAQGLPYEQYF. In nucleotides, the CDR3 is TGTGCCACCAGTGCCCAGGGTTTACCCTACGAGCAGTACTTC.

The J gene is TRBJ1-5, the V gene TRBV11-3; the D gene is possibly TRBD1 (5 bases). The germline CDR1 and CDR2 sequences are SGHNT and YENEEA. Trimming left V 7 bases short and J 2 bases short, with 9 bases between. This CDR3 comprises 13 residues. This CDR3 is CASNIRGNQPQHF. The CDR3 nucleotides read TGTGCCAGCAATATCAGGGGCAATCAGCCCCAGCATTTT.

The genes are TRBV2 and TRBJ1-2; 11 positions match TRBD1. V lost 7 bases to trimming and J lost 4 bases; unmatched junction nucleotides: 5. The CDR3 length is 14 residues. CDR1 is SNHLY and CDR2 is FYNNEI in the germline V gene. The CDR3 bases are TGTGCCAGCATCTTAGGACAGGGGGCCTATGGCTACACCTTC. Protein sequence: CASILGQGAYGYTF.

V and J are TRBV4-2 and TRBJ2-7; no firm D call. The CDR3 loop spans 17 amino acids. The ends were cut back, 1 base at V and 2 bases at J, with 18 bases in the middle. Per germline, CDR1 LGHNA and CDR2 YNFKEQ. CDR3 sequence (DNA): TGTGCCAGCAGCCAAGGCCTAGTACCTTACACTACCTACGAGCAGTACTTC. Translated: CASSQGLVPYTTYEQYF.

The chain links TRBV27 to TRBJ2-2; no reliable D call. The germline CDR1 and CDR2 sequences are MNHEY and SMNVEV (reference sequence). This CDR3 comprises 13 residues. Trimming removed 2 bases at V and 6 bases at J, with 7 bases between. The CDR3 DNA follows: TGTGCCAGCAGTTTAAATGGGTCCGGGGAGCTGTTTTTT. This encodes CASSLNGSGELFF.

The V gene is TRBV7-3, the J gene TRBJ1-6; D is unclear. This CDR3 spans 15 amino acids. Germline V gene lookup returns CDR1 SGHTA and CDR2 FQGTGA. Trimming pared 5 bases from V and 7 bases from J, leaving 15 bases between. CDR3 sequence reads: CASSPSLTSNSPLHF. As DNA, the CDR3 is TGTGCCAGCAGCCCCTCTCTAACTTCCAATTCACCCCTCCACTTT.